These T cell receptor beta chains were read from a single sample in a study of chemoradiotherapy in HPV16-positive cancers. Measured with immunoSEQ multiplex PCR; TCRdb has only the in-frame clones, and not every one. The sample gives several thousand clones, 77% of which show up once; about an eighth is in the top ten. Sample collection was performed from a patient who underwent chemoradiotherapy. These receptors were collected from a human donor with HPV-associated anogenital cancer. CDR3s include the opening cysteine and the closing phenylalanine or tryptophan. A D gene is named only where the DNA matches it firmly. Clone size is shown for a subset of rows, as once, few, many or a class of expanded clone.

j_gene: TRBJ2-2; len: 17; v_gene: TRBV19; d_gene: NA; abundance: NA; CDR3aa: CASSISPGLRNTGELFF; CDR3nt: TGTGCCAGTAGTATCAGCCCAGGGCTTCGGAACACCGGGGAGCTGTTTTTT
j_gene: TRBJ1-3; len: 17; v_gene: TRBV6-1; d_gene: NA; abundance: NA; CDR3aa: CASSERVRQVSGNTIYF; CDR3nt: TGTGCCAGCAGTGAAAGGGTACGACAGGTCTCTGGAAACACCATATATTTT
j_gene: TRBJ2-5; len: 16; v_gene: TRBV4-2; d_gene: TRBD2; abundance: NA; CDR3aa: CASSQEWGLAGETQYF; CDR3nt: TGTGCCAGCAGCCAAGAATGGGGACTAGCGGGAGAGACCCAGTACTTC
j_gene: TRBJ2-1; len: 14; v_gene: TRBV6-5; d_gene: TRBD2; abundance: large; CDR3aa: CASTWLAGVGEQFF; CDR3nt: TGTGCCAGCACATGGCTAGCGGGAGTAGGTGAGCAGTTCTTC
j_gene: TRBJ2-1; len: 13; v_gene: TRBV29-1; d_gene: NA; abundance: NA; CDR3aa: CSVGGNPYNEQFF; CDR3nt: TGCAGCGTTGGGGGGAACCCCTACAATGAGCAGTTCTTC
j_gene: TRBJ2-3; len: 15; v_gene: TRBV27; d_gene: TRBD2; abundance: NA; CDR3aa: CASSHTSGGLGPQYF; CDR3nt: TGTGCCAGCAGCCACACTAGCGGGGGGCTCGGGCCGCAGTATTTT
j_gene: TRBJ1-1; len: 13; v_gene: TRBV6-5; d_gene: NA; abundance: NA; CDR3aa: CASSYSKETEAFF; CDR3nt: TGTGCCAGCAGTTACTCGAAGGAAACTGAAGCTTTCTTT
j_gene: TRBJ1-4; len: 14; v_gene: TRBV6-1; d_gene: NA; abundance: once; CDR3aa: CASSIAWANEKLFF; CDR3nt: TGTGCCAGCAGTATAGCATGGGCTAATGAAAAACTGTTTTTT
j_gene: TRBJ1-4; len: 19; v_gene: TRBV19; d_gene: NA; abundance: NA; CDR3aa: CASFRGTGSGEYLHEKLFF; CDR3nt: TGTGCCAGCTTCCGGGGGACGGGATCAGGAGAATACCTCCATGAAAAACTGTTTTTT
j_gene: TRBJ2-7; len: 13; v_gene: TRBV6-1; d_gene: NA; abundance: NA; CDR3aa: CASSEGQHYEQYF; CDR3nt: TGTGCCAGCAGTGAGGGGCAGCACTACGAGCAGTACTTC
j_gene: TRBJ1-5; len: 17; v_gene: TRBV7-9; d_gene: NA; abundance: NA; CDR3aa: CASSLGILRDSNQPQHF; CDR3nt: TGTGCCAGCAGCTTAGGAATATTGAGGGATAGCAATCAGCCCCAGCATTTT
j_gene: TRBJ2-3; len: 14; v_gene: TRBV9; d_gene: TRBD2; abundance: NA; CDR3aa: CASSVDGRGDTQYF; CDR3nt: TGTGCCAGCAGCGTAGACGGGAGGGGCGATACGCAGTATTTT
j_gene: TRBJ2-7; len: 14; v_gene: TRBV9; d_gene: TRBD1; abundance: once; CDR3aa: CASSGTGTGTEQYF; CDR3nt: TGTGCCAGCAGCGGTACCGGGACAGGCACCGAGCAGTACTTC
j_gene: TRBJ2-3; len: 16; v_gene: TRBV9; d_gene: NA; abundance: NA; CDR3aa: CASSVGTAVDTDTQYF; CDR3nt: TGTGCCAGCAGCGTAGGAACGGCAGTAGACACAGATACGCAGTATTTT
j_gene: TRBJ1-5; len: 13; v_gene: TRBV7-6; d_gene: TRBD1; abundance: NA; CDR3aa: CASSLFDRGPQHF; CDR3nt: TGTGCCAGCAGCTTATTCGACAGGGGGCCCCAGCATTTT
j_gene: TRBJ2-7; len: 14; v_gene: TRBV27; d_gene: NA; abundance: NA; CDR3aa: CASSSGGSSYEQYF; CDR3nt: TGTGCCAGCAGTTCTGGGGGAAGCTCCTACGAGCAGTACTTC
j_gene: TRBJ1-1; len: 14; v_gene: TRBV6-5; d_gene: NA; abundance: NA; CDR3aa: CASSYGGGRGEAFF; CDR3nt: TGTGCCAGCAGTTACGGGGGCGGAAGGGGAGAAGCTTTCTTT
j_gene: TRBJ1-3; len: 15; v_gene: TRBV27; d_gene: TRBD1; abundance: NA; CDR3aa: CASSLTGVYGNTIYF; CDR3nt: TGTGCCAGCAGTTTGACAGGGGTATATGGAAACACCATATATTTT
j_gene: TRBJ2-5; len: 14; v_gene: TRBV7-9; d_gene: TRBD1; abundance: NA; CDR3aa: CASSPTGGEETQYF; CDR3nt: TGTGCCAGCAGTCCTACAGGGGGCGAAGAGACCCAGTACTTC
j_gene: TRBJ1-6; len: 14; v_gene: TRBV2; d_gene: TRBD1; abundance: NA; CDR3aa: CASSRQGANSPLHF; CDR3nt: TGTGCCAGCAGCAGACAGGGGGCTAATTCACCCCTCCACTTT
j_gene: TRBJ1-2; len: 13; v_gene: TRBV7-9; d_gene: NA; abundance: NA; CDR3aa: CASSDGISYGYTF; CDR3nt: TGTGCCAGCAGCGACGGGATATCCTATGGCTACACCTTC
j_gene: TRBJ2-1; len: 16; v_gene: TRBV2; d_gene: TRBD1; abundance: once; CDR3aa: CASRLTGQGPDNEQFF; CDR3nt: TGTGCCAGCAGGCTAACCGGACAGGGACCGGACAATGAGCAGTTCTTC
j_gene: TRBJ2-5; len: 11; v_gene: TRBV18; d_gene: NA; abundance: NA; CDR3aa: CASSPQETQYF; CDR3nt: TGTGCCAGCTCCCCCCAAGAGACCCAGTACTTC
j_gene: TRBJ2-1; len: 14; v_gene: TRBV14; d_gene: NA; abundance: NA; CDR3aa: CASSQGVRLNEQFF; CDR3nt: TGTGCCAGCAGCCAAGGTGTCAGGTTAAATGAGCAGTTCTTC
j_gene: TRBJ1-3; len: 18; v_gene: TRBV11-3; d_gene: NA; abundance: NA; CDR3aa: CASSPQGPVAPGGNTIYF; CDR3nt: TGTGCCAGCAGCCCGCAGGGACCTGTGGCTCCGGGGGGAAACACCATATATTTT
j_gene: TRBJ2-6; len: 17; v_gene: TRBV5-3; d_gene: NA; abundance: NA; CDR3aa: CARLTAGEQSRANVLTF; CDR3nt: TGTGCCAGACTAACCGCTGGTGAACAAAGTCGGGCCAACGTCCTGACTTTC
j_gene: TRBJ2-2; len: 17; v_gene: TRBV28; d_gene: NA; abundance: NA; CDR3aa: CASVSNVGRTNTGELFF; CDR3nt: TGTGCCAGCGTGAGTAACGTAGGGCGAACGAACACCGGGGAGCTGTTTTTT
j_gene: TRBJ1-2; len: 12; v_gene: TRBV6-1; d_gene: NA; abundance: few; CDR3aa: CASSDRGHGYTF; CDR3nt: TGTGCCAGCAGTGATAGGGGACATGGCTACACCTTC
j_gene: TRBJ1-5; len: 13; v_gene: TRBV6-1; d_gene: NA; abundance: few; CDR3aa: CASSEFSNQPQHF; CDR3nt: TGTGCCAGCAGTGAATTTAGCAATCAGCCCCAGCATTTT
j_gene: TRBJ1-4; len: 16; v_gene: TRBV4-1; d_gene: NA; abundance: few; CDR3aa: CASSQDYRPVNEKLFF; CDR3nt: TGCGCCAGCAGCCAAGACTACAGGCCAGTTAATGAAAAACTGTTTTTT
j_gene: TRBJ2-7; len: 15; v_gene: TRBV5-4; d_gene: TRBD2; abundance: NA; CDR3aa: CASSFERGRFSEQYF; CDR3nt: TGTGCCAGCAGCTTTGAGCGGGGCAGATTCTCCGAGCAGTACTTC
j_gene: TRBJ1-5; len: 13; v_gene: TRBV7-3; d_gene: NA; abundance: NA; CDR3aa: CASSLRTLQPQHF; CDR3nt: TGTGCCAGCAGCTTAAGGACACTTCAGCCCCAGCATTTT
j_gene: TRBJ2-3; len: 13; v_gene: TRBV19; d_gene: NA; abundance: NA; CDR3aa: CASSLIQGDTQYF; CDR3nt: TGTGCCAGTAGTCTGATACAGGGTGATACGCAGTATTTT
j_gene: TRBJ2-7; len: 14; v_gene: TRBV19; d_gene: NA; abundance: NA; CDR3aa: CASSSQAVGYEQYF; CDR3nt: TGTGCCAGTAGCTCTCAGGCTGTGGGGTACGAGCAGTACTTC
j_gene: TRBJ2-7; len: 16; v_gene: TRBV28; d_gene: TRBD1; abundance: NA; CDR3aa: CASSLGGDRGYYEQYF; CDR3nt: TGTGCCAGCAGTTTAGGGGGGGACAGGGGTTACTACGAGCAGTACTTC
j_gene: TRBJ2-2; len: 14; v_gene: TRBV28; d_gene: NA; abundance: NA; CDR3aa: CASNPARVPGELFF; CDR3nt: TGTGCCAGCAACCCCGCCAGGGTCCCCGGGGAGCTGTTTTTT
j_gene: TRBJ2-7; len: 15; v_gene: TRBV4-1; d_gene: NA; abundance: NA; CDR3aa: CASSQDNFGGYEQYF; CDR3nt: TGCGCCAGCAGCCAGGACAATTTCGGCGGCTACGAGCAGTACTTC
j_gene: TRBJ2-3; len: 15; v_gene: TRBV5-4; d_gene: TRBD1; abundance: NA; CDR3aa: CASSSPGQGGDTQYF; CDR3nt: TGTGCCAGCAGCTCACCGGGACAGGGGGGAGATACGCAGTATTTT
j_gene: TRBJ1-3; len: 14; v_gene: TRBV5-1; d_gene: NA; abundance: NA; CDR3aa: CASKESTSGNTIYF; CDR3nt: TGCGCCAGCAAAGAATCGACCTCTGGAAACACCATATATTTT
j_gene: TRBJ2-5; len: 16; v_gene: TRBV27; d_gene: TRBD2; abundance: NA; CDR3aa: CASSLSGGGTQETQYF; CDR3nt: TGTGCCAGCAGTTTATCCGGCGGGGGGACTCAAGAGACCCAGTACTTC
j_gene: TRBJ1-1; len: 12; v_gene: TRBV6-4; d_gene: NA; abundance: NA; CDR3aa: CASTQGDTEAFF; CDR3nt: TGTGCCAGCACTCAGGGTGACACTGAAGCTTTCTTT
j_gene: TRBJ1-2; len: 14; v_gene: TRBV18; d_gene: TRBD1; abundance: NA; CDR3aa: CASSPTGVSYGYTF; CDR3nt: TGTGCCAGCTCACCGACAGGGGTTAGCTATGGCTACACCTTC
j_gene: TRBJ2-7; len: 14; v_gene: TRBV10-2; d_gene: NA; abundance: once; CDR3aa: CASSEPPTPYEQYF; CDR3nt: TGCGCCAGCAGTGAGCCTCCAACACCCTACGAGCAGTACTTC
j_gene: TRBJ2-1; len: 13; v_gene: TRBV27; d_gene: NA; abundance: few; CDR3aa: CASSFGSYNEQFF; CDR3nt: TGTGCCAGCAGTTTTGGATCCTACAATGAGCAGTTCTTC
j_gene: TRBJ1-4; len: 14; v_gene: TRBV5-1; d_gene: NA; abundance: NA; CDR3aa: CASSKTGDHEKLFF; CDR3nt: TGCGCCAGCAGCAAGACAGGAGACCATGAAAAACTGTTTTTT
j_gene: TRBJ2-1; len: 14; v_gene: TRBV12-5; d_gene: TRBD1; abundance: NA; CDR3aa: CASGSSTGVYEQFF; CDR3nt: TGTGCTAGTGGTTCGTCAACAGGGGTTTATGAGCAGTTCTTC
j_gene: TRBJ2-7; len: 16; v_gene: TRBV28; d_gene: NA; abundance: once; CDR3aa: CASSLRGWMDSYEQYF; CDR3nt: TGTGCCAGCAGTTTAAGGGGGTGGATGGACTCCTACGAGCAGTACTTC
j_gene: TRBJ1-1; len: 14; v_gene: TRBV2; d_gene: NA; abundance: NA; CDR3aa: CASTTWSPNTEAFF; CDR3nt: TGTGCCAGCACCACTTGGTCCCCGAACACTGAAGCTTTCTTT
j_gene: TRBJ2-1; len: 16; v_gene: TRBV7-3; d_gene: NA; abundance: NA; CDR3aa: CASSSRGLSSYNEQFF; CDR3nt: TGTGCCAGCAGCTCCCGCGGGTTGAGCTCCTACAATGAGCAGTTCTTC
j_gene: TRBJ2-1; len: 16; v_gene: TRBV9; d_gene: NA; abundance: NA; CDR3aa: CASSTHGQPPYNEQFF; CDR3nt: TGTGCCAGCAGCACTCACGGACAGCCCCCTTACAATGAGCAGTTCTTC
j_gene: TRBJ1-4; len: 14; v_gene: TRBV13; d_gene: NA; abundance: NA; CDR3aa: CASSLGPSNEKLFF; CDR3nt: TGTGCCAGCAGCTTAGGACCTTCGAATGAAAAACTGTTTTTT
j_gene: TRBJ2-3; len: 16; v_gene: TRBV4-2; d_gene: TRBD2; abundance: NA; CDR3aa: CASSQGSGTSTDTQYF; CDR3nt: TGTGCCAGCAGCCAGGGTAGCGGGACTAGCACAGATACGCAGTATTTT
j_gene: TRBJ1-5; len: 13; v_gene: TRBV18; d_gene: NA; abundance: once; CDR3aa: CASSRDAGQPQHF; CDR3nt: TGTGCCAGCTCCAGGGACGCGGGACAGCCCCAGCATTTT